This is a list of T cell receptor beta chains from one sample in a study of blood T cell repertoires in COVID-19. The repertoire was sequenced with immunoSEQ multiplex PCR; TCRdb's copy has only in-frame clones and lacks some. The sample contains around 360,000 clones, approximately 87% of which appear only once. Sequencing input: peripheral blood. These receptors came from a woman in her thirties with COVID-19, enrolled during active disease. Each CDR3 is given with its conserved first and last residue. The D gene is left open where the match is weak. Rows may omit the clone size; those that give it use once, few, many or a size class.

>once|TRBJ2-7|NA|TRBV4-2
TGTGCCAGCAGCCAAGATTGGCAGGGCACCTACGAGCAGTACTTC
CASSQDWQGTYEQYF
>NA|TRBJ2-1|TRBD2|TRBV29-1
TGCAGCGTTGAAGCTAGCGGGAGGGTGGGTGAGCAGTTCTTC
CSVEASGRVGEQFF
>NA|TRBJ1-5|NA|TRBV19
TGTGCCAGTAGTATAGGAGGGTCTTGGCCCCAGCCCCAGCATTTT
CASSIGGSWPQPQHF
>NA|TRBJ1-1|NA|TRBV9
TGTGCCAGCAGCGACCGGGACTTCGGGACTGAAGCTTTCTTT
CASSDRDFGTEAFF
>NA|TRBJ2-5|TRBD2|TRBV11-2
TGTGCCACCAGGGTACTAGCGGGTGAGACCCAGTACTTC
CATRVLAGETQYF
>NA|TRBJ2-7|TRBD2|TRBV7-8
TGTGCCAGCAGCCCCTTATCTAGCGGAAAATCCTACGAGCAGTACTTC
CASSPLSSGKSYEQYF
>NA|TRBJ2-2|TRBD1|TRBV7-2
TGTGCCAGCAGCTGGAGTTGGACAGGCGGGGAGCTGTTTTTT
CASSWSWTGGELFF
>NA|TRBJ1-6|NA|TRBV5-1
TGCGCCAGCAGACAAGAGGCAAGCTCACCCCTCCACTTT
CASRQEASSPLHF
>NA|TRBJ2-1|TRBD1|TRBV29-1
TGCAGCGTTGGGGACAGGGCTAGGAATGAGCAGTTCTTC
CSVGDRARNEQFF
>NA|TRBJ1-2|TRBD1|TRBV28
TGTGCCAGCAGACTTACAGGGGAGCCCTATGGCTACACCTTC
CASRLTGEPYGYTF
>NA|TRBJ2-4|NA|TRBV11-2
TGTGCCAGCAGCTACCCCGGGAGAGCCAAAAACATTCAGTACTTC
CASSYPGRAKNIQYF
>NA|TRBJ2-2|TRBD1|TRBV6-5
TGTGCCAGCAGGGTAGACAGGGCGAACACCGGGGAGCTGTTTTTT
CASRVDRANTGELFF